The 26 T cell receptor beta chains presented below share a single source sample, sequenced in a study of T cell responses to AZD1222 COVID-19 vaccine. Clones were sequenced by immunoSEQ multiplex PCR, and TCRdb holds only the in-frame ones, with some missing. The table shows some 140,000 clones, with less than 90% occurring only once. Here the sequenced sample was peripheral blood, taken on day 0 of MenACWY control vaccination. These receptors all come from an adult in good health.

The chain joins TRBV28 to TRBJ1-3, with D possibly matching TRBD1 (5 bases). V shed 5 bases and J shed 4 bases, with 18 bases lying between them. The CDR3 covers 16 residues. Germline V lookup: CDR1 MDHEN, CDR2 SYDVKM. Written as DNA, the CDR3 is TGTGCCAGCAGTCCTCCGCGGGGCTCGGGCGGAAACACCATATATTTT. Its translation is CASSPPRGSGGNTIYF. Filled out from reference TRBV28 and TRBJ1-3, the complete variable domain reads DVKVTQSSRYLVKRTGEKVFLECVQDMDHENMFWYRQDPGLGLRLIYFSYDVKMKEKGDIPEGYSVSREKKERFSLILESASTNQTSMYLCASSPPRGSGGNTIYFGEGSWLTVV.

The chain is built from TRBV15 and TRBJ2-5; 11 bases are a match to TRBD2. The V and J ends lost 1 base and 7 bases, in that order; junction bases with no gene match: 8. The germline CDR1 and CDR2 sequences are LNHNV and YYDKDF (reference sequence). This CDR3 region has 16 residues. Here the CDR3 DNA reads TGTGCCACCAGCAGAGGGACTAGCGGGCCGCAGGGGACCCAGTACTTC. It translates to CATSRGTSGPQGTQYF.

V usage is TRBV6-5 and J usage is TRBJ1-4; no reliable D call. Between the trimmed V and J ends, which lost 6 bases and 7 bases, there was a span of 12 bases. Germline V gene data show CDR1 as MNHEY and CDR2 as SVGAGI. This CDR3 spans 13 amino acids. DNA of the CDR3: TGTGCCAGCAGACCACCTTCCCCTGAAAAACTGTTTTTT. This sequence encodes CASRPPSPEKLFF.

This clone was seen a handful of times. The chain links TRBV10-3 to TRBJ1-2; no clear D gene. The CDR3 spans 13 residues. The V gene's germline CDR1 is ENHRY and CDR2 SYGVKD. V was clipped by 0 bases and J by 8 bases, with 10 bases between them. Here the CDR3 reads CAISESTAGGYTF. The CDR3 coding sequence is TGTGCCATCAGTGAGTCAACGGCGGGGGGCTACACCTTC.

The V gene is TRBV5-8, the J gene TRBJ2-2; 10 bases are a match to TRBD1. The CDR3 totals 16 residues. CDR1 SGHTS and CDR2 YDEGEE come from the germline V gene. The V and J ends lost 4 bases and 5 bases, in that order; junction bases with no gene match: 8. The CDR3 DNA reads TGTGCCAGCAGCCGACAGGGGGCTATGTGGACCGGGGAGCTGTTTTTT. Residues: CASSRQGAMWTGELFF.

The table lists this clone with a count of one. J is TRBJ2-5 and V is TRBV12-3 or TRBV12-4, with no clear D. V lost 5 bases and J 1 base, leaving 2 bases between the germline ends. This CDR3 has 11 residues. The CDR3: CASSLQETQYF. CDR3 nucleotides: TGTGCCAGCAGTCTCCAAGAGACCCAGTACTTC.

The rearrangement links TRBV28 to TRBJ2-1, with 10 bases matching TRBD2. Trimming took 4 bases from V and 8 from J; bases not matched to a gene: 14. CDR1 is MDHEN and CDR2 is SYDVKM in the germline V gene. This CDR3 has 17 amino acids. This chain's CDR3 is CASSSLAGGSQFDEQFF. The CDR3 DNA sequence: TGTGCCAGCAGTTCCTTAGCGGGGGGCAGTCAATTCGATGAGCAGTTCTTC.

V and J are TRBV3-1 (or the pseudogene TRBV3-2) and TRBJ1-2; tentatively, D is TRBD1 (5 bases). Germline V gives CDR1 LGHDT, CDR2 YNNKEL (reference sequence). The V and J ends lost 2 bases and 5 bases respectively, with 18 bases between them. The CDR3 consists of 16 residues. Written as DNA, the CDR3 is TGTGCCAGCAGCCAAAACCCCGGGGGAGAATCGTATGGCTACACCTTC. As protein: CASSQNPGGESYGYTF.

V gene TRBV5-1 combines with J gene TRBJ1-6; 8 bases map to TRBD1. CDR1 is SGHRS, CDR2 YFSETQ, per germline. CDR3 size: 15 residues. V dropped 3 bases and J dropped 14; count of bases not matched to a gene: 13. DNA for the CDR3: TGCGCCAGCAGCTCGACCCGGACAGGGCTGGTCACCCTCCACTTT. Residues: CASSSTRTGLVTLHF.

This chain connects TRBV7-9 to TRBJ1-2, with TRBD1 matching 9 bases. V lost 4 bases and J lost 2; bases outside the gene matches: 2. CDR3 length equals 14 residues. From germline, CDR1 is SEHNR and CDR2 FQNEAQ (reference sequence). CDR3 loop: CASSYGQGNYGYTF. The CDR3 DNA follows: TGTGCCAGCAGCTACGGACAGGGGAACTATGGCTACACCTTC.

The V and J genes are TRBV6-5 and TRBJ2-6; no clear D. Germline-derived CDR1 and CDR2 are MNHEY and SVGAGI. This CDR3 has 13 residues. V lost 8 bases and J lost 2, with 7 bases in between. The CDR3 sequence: CASRRPGANVLTF. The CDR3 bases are TGTGCCAGCCGTAGGCCTGGGGCCAACGTCCTGACTTTC.

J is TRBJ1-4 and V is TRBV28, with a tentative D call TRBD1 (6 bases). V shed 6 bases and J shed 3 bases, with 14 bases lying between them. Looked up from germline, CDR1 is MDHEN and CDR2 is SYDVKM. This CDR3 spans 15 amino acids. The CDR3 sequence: CASSSRGGANEKLFF. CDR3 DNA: TGTGCCAGCAGCTCCAGGGGAGGAGCTAATGAAAAACTGTTTTTT. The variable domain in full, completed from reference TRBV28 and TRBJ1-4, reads DVKVTQSSRYLVKRTGEKVFLECVQDMDHENMFWYRQDPGLGLRLIYFSYDVKMKEKGDIPEGYSVSREKKERFSLILESASTNQTSMYLCASSSRGGANEKLFFGSGTQLSVL.

The CDR3 protein is CASSGLARDTQYF. CDR3 nucleotides: TGCGCCAGCAGTGGACTAGCCAGAGATACGCAGTATTTT. The chain joins TRBV10-1 to TRBJ2-3; 7 positions match TRBD2. The CDR3 is made up of 13 amino acids. The ends lost 4 bases at V and 5 bases at J; junction bases unmatched: 3. The germline CDR1 and CDR2 sequences are WNHNN and SYGVQD (reference sequence).

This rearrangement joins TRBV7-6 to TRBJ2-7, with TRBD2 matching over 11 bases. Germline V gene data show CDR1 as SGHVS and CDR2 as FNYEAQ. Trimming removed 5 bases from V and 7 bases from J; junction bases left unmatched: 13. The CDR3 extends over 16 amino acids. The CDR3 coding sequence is TGTGCCAGCAGCACCACGACACTAGCGGGAGCTGCGGAGCAGTACTTC. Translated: CASSTTTLAGAAEQYF.

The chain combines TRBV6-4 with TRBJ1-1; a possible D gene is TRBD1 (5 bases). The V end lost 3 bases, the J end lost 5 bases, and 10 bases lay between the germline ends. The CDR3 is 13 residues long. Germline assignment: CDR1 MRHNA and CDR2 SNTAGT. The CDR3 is CASSETRVTEAFF. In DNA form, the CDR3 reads TGTGCCAGCAGTGAAACCAGGGTAACTGAAGCTTTCTTT.

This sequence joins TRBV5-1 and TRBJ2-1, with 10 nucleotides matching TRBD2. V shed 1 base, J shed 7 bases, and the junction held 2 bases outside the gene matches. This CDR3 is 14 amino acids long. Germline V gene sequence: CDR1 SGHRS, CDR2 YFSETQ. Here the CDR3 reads CASSLSGRENEQFF. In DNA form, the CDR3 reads TGCGCCAGCAGCTTGAGCGGGAGGGAAAATGAGCAGTTCTTC.

CDR3 nucleotides: TGTGCCAGCAGTTGGGGGCCGGGACAGGCTGGCTACACCTTC. This gives the protein CASSWGPGQAGYTF. V gene TRBV6-5 combines with J gene TRBJ1-2, with TRBD1 matching 8 bases. V lost 4 bases, J lost 7 bases, and 8 bases stayed unmatched. CDR1 is MNHEY and CDR2 is SVGAGI in the germline V gene. This CDR3 contains 14 residues.

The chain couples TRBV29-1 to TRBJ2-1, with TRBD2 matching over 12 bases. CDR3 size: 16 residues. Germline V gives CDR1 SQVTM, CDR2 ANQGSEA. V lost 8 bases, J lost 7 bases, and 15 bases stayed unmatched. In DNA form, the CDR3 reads TGCAGCTTAACTGGACTAGCGGGACCCATCGGGAATGAGCAGTTCTTC. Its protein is CSLTGLAGPIGNEQFF.

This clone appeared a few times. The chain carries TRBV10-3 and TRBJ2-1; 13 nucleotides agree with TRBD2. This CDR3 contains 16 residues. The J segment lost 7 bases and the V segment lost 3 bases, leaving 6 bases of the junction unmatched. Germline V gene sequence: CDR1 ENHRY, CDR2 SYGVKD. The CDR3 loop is CAISDFQLAGGNEQFF. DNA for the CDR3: TGTGCCATCAGTGACTTTCAACTAGCGGGGGGGAATGAGCAGTTCTTC.

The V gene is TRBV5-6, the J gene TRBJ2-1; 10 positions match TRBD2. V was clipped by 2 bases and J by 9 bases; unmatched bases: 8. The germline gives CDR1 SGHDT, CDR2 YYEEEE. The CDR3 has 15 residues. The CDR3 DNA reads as TGTGCCAGCAGCTTCCCGCTAGCGGGAGCCGGTGAGCAGTTCTTC. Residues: CASSFPLAGAGEQFF.

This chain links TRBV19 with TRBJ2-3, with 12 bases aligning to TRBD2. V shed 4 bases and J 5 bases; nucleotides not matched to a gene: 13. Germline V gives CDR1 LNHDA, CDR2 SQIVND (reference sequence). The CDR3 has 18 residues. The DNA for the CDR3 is TGTGCCAGTAGTACTCGACAGGGCCGGACTAGCGGGGAAGATACGCAGTATTTT. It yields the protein CASSTRQGRTSGEDTQYF. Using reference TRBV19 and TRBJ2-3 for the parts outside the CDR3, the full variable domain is DGGITQSPKYLFRKEGQNVTLSCEQNLNHDAMYWYRQDPGQGLRLIYYSQIVNDFQKGDIAEGYSVSREKKESFPLTVTSAQKNPTAFYLCASSTRQGRTSGEDTQYFGPGTRLTVL.

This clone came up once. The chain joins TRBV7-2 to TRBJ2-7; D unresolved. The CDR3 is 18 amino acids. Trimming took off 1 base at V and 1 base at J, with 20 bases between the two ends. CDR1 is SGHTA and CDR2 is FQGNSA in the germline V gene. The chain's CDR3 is CASSLVPISSMRSYEQYF. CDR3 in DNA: TGTGCCAGCAGCTTAGTCCCAATATCATCGATGCGGTCCTACGAGCAGTACTTC.

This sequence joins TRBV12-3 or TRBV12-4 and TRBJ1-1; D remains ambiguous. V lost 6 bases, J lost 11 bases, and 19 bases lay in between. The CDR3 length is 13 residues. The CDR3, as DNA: TGTGCCAGCAGACCTCCGGCCTGGGAGCGGGCTTTCTTT. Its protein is CASRPPAWERAFF.

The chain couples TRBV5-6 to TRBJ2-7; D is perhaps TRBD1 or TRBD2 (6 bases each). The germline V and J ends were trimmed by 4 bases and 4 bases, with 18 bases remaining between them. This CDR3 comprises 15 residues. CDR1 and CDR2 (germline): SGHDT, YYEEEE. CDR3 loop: CASSPFGGGWYEQYF. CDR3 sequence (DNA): TGTGCCAGCAGCCCTTTTGGAGGGGGGTGGTACGAGCAGTACTTC.

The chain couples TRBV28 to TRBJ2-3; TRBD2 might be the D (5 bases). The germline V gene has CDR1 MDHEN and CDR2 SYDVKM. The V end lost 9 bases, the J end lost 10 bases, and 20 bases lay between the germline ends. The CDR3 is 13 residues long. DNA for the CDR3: TGTGCCAGTACTAGAGGTCCTCTAAGTGCGCAGTATTTT. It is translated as CASTRGPLSAQYF.

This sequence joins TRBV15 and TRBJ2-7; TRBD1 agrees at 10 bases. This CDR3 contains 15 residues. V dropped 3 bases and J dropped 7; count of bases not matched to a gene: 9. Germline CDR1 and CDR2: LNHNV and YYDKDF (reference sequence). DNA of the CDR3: TGTGCCACCAGCAGGGCCGGGACAGGGGCGTGGGAGCAGTACTTC. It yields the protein CATSRAGTGAWEQYF.